These T cell receptor beta chains were read from a single sample in a study of shared clonotypes between healthy human individuals. Profiled with immunoSEQ multiplex PCR; TCRdb holds only in-frame clones, not every one. The data show millions of clones, over 85% seen once. What was sequenced was naive CD4+ T cells sorted from blood. These receptors came from a man younger than 30 in good health. CDR3s include the opening cysteine and the closing phenylalanine or tryptophan. Each record gives: J gene, clone size, V gene, CDR3 length, D gene, CDR3 protein, CDR3 DNA. The D gene is left open where the match is weak. Some rows have no size entry. The others give once, few or many, or a class for an expanded clone.

TRBJ2-7 | - | TRBV30 | 13 | TRBD1 | CAWNSRQGDQQYF | TGTGCCTGGAACTCCCGACAGGGTGATCAGCAGTACTTC
TRBJ1-5 | - | TRBV6-4 | 16 | - | CASSDEEVGLNQPQHF | TGTGCCAGCAGTGACGAGGAGGTCGGGCTCAATCAGCCCCAGCATTTT
TRBJ1-1 | - | TRBV18 | 17 | - | CASSEQAGMDLNTEAFF | TGTGCCAGCTCAGAACAGGCAGGGATGGACCTGAACACTGAAGCTTTCTTT
TRBJ2-1 | once | TRBV27 | 16 | TRBD2 | CASSPIMTSGRNEQFF | TGTGCCAGCAGTCCGATTATGACTAGCGGGAGGAATGAGCAGTTCTTC
TRBJ2-1 | - | TRBV25-1 | 15 | TRBD2 | CASSGGGLGEGEQFF | TGTGCCAGCAGTGGGGGGGGACTAGGAGAGGGTGAGCAGTTCTTC
TRBJ1-4 | - | TRBV5-1 | 14 | - | CASSLVGMGEKLFF | TGCGCCAGCAGCTTGGTTGGGATGGGAGAAAAACTGTTTTTT
TRBJ1-2 | few | TRBV19 | 13 | - | CASSIGRGYGYTF | TGTGCCAGTAGTATAGGCAGGGGCTATGGCTACACCTTC
TRBJ1-1 | - | TRBV2 | 14 | - | CASSGDRLNTEAFF | TGTGCCAGCAGTGGGGACCGGTTGAACACTGAAGCTTTCTTT
TRBJ2-1 | - | TRBV5-1 | 16 | - | CASSLAWASSYNEQFF | TGCGCCAGCAGCTTGGCCTGGGCTAGCTCCTACAATGAGCAGTTCTTC
TRBJ1-6 | - | TRBV20-1 | 11 | - | CSASIQGPLHF | TGCAGTGCTAGTATACAGGGCCCCCTCCACTTT
TRBJ2-3 | - | TRBV2 | 14 | - | CASSELMSTDTQYF | TGTGCCAGCAGTGAATTAATGAGCACAGATACGCAGTATTTT
TRBJ1-2 | - | TRBV7-2 | 17 | - | CASSLMAGKSVRPFDTF | TGTGCCAGCAGCTTAATGGCAGGGAAATCGGTCCGACCCTTCGACACCTTC
TRBJ2-1 | - | TRBV28 | 12 | - | CASSSGWNEQFF | TGTGCCAGCAGTTCGGGGTGGAATGAGCAGTTCTTC
TRBJ1-5 | - | TRBV28 | 17 | TRBD1 | CASSSPRTGGFNQPQHF | TGTGCCAGCAGTTCCCCCCGGACAGGGGGCTTCAATCAGCCCCAGCATTTT
TRBJ1-1 | - | TRBV10-3 | 14 | TRBD1 | CAISDLQGATEAFF | TGTGCCATCAGTGACTTACAGGGGGCGACTGAAGCTTTCTTT
TRBJ1-1 | once | TRBV6-5 | 13 | - | CASSRLEGRWAFF | TGTGCCAGCAGTCGTCTGGAAGGAAGGTGGGCTTTCTTT
TRBJ2-1 | - | TRBV20-1 | 8 | - | CSANEQFF | TGCAGTGCTAATGAGCAGTTCTTC
TRBJ2-3 | - | TRBV28 | 14 | TRBD1 | CASSRQGFTDTQYF | TGTGCCAGCAGTCGACAGGGTTTCACAGATACGCAGTATTTT
TRBJ2-5 | - | TRBV6-6 | 10 | - | CASAEKTQYF | TGTGCCAGCGCAGAAAAGACCCAGTACTTC
TRBJ2-4 | - | TRBV28 | 14 | - | CASSLSGGENIQYF | TGTGCCAGCAGTTTATCGGGGGGCGAAAACATTCAGTACTTC
TRBJ1-2 | once | TRBV19 | 15 | TRBD1 | CASSTFQGAGYGYTF | TGTGCCAGTAGTACCTTTCAGGGGGCCGGCTATGGCTACACCTTC
TRBJ1-2 | once | TRBV11-2 | 13 | - | CASSPRGGSGYTF | TGTGCCAGCAGCCCCAGGGGAGGGAGCGGCTACACCTTC
TRBJ2-2 | - | TRBV7-9 | 16 | - | CASSLAVGAGTGELFF | TGTGCCAGCAGCTTAGCAGTGGGCGCCGGCACCGGGGAGCTGTTTTTT
TRBJ1-3 | - | TRBV28 | 17 | - | CASRNSDASHSGNTIYF | TGTGCCAGCAGAAACTCGGACGCCTCCCACTCTGGAAACACCATATATTTT
TRBJ1-1 | - | TRBV10-3 | 12 | - | CAIRPGQGEAFF | TGTGCCATCAGACCCGGCCAGGGTGAAGCTTTCTTT
TRBJ2-1 | - | TRBV2 | 15 | TRBD2 | CASRLETSVPNEQFF | TGTGCCAGCAGACTTGAGACTAGCGTTCCTAATGAGCAGTTCTTC
TRBJ1-2 | - | TRBV2 | 18 | TRBD1 | CASSEEWGQGNYGYGYTF | TGTGCCAGCAGTGAAGAATGGGGACAGGGGAATTATGGCTATGGCTACACCTTC
TRBJ2-7 | - | TRBV7-2 | 15 | TRBD2 | CASSWDSGAPYEQYF | TGTGCCAGCAGCTGGGATAGCGGGGCCCCCTACGAGCAGTACTTC
TRBJ1-6 | - | TRBV5-1 | 14 | TRBD1 | CASSWGQANSPLHF | TGCGCCAGCAGCTGGGGACAGGCAAATTCACCCCTCCACTTT
TRBJ2-2 | - | TRBV7-6 | 18 | TRBD2 | CASSPLGWEGQNTGELFF | TGTGCCAGCAGCCCCCTTGGGTGGGAGGGCCAAAACACCGGGGAGCTGTTTTTT
TRBJ1-1 | - | TRBV29-1 | 12 | TRBD1 | CSVGQGISGAFF | TGCAGCGTCGGACAGGGCATATCTGGAGCTTTCTTT
TRBJ2-3 | - | TRBV2 | 16 | TRBD2 | CASSEERGGLGDTQYF | TGTGCCAGCAGTGAGGAGCGGGGGGGCCTGGGAGATACGCAGTATTTT
TRBJ2-4 | - | TRBV4-2 | 15 | - | CASSQEGAGINIQYF | TGTGCCAGCAGCCAAGAAGGGGCAGGGATAAACATTCAGTACTTC
TRBJ2-1 | - | TRBV6-5 | 15 | TRBD2 | CASSFSGGIQTEQFF | TGTGCCAGCAGCTTTAGCGGGGGGATCCAGACTGAGCAGTTCTTC
TRBJ1-6 | - | TRBV6-5 | 15 | TRBD1 | CASSRGTGGNSPLHF | TGTGCCAGCAGTAGGGGGACAGGGGGTAATTCACCCCTCCACTTT
TRBJ1-2 | - | TRBV7-8 | 15 | - | CASSFGSVQDYGYTF | TGTGCCAGCAGCTTCGGTTCCGTTCAGGACTATGGCTACACCTTC
TRBJ2-7 | - | TRBV5-3 | 20 | TRBD1 | CARSLRPGQGAFYEDGEQYF | TGTGCCAGAAGCTTGAGACCGGGACAGGGGGCGTTCTACGAGGACGGCGAGCAGTACTTC
TRBJ1-1 | - | TRBV10-3 | 14 | TRBD1 | CAISEFTGGSEAFF | TGTGCCATCAGTGAATTTACAGGGGGCAGCGAAGCTTTCTTT
TRBJ1-1 | - | TRBV10-3 | 16 | - | CAISEAGGSFSTEAFF | TGTGCCATCAGTGAGGCCGGGGGCAGTTTTTCCACTGAAGCTTTCTTT
TRBJ2-7 | - | TRBV9 | 14 | TRBD1 | CASSTGQGAGEQYF | TGTGCCAGCAGCACCGGACAGGGGGCTGGCGAGCAGTACTTC
TRBJ1-5 | - | TRBV5-4 | 15 | TRBD1 | CASSLDGTGNQPQHF | TGTGCCAGCAGCTTGGATGGGACAGGGAATCAGCCCCAGCATTTT
TRBJ2-2 | - | TRBV4-1 | 14 | - | CASSQSVNTGELFF | TGCGCCAGCAGCCAATCCGTCAACACCGGGGAGCTGTTTTTT
TRBJ1-1 | - | TRBV10-3 | 14 | TRBD1 | CAISHTGGTTEAFF | TGTGCCATCAGTCATACAGGGGGAACGACTGAAGCTTTCTTT
TRBJ2-6 | once | TRBV15 | 13 | - | CATRSTGANVLTF | TGTGCCACCAGATCCACTGGGGCCAACGTCCTGACTTTC
TRBJ2-1 | once | TRBV27 | 13 | TRBD1 | CASTPSTGTNQFF | TGTGCCAGCACCCCCTCGACAGGGACAAATCAGTTCTTC
TRBJ2-7 | - | TRBV28 | 14 | TRBD1 | CASSGQPLSYEQYF | TGTGCCAGCTCGGGACAGCCGCTCTCCTACGAGCAGTACTTC
TRBJ2-7 | - | TRBV28 | 12 | - | CASSLLQGEEYF | TGTGCCAGCAGTTTACTTCAGGGTGAGGAGTACTTC
TRBJ2-7 | - | TRBV6-5 | 15 | TRBD2 | CASRPSSGASYEQYF | TGTGCCAGCAGGCCCTCAAGCGGGGCCTCCTACGAGCAGTACTTC
TRBJ2-1 | - | TRBV18 | 12 | - | CASSRMSGEQFF | TGTGCCAGCTCAAGGATGTCGGGTGAGCAGTTCTTC
TRBJ1-4 | - | TRBV7-6 | 12 | - | CASSLIGEKLFF | TGTGCCAGCAGCTTAATTGGTGAAAAACTGTTTTTT
TRBJ2-7 | - | TRBV6-6 | 15 | - | CASSYKEGGSYEQYF | TGTGCCAGCAGTTATAAAGAAGGGGGCTCCTACGAGCAGTACTTC